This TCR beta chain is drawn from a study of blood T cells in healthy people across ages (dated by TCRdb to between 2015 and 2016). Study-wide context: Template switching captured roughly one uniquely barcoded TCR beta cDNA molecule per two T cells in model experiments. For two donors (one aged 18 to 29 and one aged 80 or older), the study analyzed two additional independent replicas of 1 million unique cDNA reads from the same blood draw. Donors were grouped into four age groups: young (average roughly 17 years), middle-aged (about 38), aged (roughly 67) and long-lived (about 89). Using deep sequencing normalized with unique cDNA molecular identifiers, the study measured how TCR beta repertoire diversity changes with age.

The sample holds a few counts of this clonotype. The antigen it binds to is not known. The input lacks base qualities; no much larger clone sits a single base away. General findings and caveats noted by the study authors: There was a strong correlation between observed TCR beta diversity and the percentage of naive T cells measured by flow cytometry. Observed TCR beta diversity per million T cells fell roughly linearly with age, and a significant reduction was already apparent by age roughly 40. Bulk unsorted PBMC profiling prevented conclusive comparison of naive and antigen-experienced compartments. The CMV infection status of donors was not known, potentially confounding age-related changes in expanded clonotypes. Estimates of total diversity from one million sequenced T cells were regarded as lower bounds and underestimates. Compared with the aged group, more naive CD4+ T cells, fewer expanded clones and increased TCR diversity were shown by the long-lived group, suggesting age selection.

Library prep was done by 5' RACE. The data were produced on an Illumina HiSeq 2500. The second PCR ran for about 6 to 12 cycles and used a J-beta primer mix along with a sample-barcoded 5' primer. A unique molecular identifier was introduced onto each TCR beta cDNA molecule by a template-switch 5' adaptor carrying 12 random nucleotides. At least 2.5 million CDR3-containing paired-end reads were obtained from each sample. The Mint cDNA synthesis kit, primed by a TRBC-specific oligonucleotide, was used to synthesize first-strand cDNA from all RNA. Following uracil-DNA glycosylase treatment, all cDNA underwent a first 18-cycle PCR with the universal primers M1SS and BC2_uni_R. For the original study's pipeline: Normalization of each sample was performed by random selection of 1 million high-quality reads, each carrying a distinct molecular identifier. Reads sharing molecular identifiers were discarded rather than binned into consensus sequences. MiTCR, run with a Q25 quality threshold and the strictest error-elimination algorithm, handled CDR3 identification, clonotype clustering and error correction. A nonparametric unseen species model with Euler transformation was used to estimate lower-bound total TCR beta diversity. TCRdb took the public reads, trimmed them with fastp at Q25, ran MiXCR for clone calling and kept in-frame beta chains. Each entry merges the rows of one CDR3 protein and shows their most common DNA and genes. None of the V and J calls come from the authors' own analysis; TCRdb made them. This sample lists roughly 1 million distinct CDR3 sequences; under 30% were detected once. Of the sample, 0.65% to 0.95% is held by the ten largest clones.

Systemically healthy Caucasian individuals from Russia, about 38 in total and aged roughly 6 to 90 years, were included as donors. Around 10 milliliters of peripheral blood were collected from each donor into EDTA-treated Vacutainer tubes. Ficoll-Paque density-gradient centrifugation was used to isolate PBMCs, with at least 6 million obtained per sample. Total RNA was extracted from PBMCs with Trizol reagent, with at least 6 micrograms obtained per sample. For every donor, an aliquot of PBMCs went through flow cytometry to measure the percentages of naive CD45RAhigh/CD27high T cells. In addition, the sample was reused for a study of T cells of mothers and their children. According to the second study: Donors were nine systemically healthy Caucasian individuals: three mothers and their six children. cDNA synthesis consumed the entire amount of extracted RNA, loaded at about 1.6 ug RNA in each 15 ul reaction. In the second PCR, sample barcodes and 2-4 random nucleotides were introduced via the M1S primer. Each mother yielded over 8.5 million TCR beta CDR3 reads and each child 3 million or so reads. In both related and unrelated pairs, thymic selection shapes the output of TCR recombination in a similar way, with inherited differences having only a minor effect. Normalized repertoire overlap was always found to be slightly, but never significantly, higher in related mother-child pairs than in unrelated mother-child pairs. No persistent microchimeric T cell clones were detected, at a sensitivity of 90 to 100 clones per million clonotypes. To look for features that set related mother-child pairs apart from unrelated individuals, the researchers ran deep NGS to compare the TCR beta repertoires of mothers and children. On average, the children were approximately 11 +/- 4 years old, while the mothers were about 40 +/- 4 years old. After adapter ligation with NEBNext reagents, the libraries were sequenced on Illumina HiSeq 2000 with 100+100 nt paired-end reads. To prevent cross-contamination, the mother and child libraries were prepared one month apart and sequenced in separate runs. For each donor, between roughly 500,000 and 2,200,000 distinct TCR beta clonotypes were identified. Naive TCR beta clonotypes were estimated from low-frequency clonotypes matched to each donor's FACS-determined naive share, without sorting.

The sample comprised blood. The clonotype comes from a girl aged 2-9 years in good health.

For the CDR3, the sequence is CATSDYRGEGSDTGELFF. The DNA sequence follows: TGTGCCACCAGTGATTACAGGGGAGAGGGATCTGACACCGGGGAGCTGTTTTTT. The chain is assembled from TRBV24-1 and TRBJ2-2; TRBD1 agrees with 7 junctional bases. CDR1 KGHDR and CDR2 SFDVKD were looked up in the germline V gene. V loses 2 bases at its end and J loses 3 bases; junction bases beyond the gene matches: 11. The CDR3, cysteine through phenylalanine, is 18 amino acids long. Only the CDR3 DNA is retained, 54 bases long and in frame from the first base.